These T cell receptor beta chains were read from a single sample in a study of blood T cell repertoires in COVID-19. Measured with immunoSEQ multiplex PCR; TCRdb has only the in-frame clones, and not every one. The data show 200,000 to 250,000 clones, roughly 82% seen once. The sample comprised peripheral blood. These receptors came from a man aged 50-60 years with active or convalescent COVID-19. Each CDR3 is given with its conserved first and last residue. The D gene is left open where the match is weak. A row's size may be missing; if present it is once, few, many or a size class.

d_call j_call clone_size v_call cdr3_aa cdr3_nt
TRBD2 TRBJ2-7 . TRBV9 CASSEGLAGYEQYF TGTGCCAGCAGCGAGGGACTAGCGGGTTACGAGCAGTACTTC
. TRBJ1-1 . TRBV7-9 CASSLGGRGAFF TGTGCCAGCAGCTTAGGGGGAAGGGGAGCTTTCTTT
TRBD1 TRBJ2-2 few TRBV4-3 CASSKRAGTGTGELFF TGCGCCAGCAGTAAAAGGGCAGGGACAGGGACCGGGGAGCTGTTTTTT
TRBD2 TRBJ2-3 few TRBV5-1 CATNPSGGASDTQYF TGCGCCACCAATCCTAGCGGGGGGGCCTCAGATACGCAGTATTTT
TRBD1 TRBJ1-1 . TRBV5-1 CASSWGQGSTEAFF TGCGCCAGCAGCTGGGGACAGGGCAGCACTGAAGCTTTCTTT
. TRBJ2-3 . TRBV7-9 CASSSRGASTDTQYF TGTGCCAGCAGCTCTCGAGGAGCTAGCACAGATACGCAGTATTTT
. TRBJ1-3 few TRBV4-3 CASSQDPFSGNTIYF TGCGCCAGCAGCCAAGACCCCTTCTCTGGAAACACCATATATTTT
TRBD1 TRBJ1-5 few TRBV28 CASSERATGGNQPQHF TGTGCCAGCAGTGAAAGGGCAACAGGGGGAAATCAGCCCCAGCATTTT
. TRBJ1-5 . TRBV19 CASSTGGGNQPQHF TGTGCCAGTAGTACCGGGGGAGGCAATCAGCCCCAGCATTTT
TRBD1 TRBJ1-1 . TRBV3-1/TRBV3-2 CASTNQGAGTEAFF TGTGCCAGCACCAACCAGGGGGCTGGGACTGAAGCTTTCTTT
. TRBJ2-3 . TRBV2 CASSGATGGVTDTQYF TGTGCCAGCAGCGGGGCCACAGGGGGGGTCACAGATACGCAGTATTTT
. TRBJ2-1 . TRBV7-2 CASSSWGGTNNEQFF TGTGCCAGCAGCTCTTGGGGGGGGACAAACAATGAGCAGTTCTTC
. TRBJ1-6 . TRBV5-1 CASSRTVGDNSPLHF TGCGCCAGCAGCCGGACAGTTGGGGATAATTCACCCCTCCACTTT
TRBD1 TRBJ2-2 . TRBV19 CASSMFGTGNRELFF TGTGCCAGTAGTATGTTCGGGACAGGGAACCGGGAGCTGTTTTTT
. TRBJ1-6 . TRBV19 CASSGQAGNSPLHF TGTGCCAGTAGTGGGCAGGCTGGTAATTCACCCCTCCACTTT
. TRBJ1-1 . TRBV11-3 CASSFGQGTEAFF TGTGCCAGCAGCTTCGGGCAGGGCACTGAAGCTTTCTTT
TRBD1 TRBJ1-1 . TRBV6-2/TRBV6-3 CASSPGGTEAFF TGTGCCAGCAGTCCAGGGGGCACTGAAGCTTTCTTT
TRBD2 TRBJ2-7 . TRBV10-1 CASPRLAACYEQYF TGCGCCAGCCCTCGACTAGCGGCCTGCTACGAGCAGTACTTC
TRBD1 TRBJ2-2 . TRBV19 CASSILQGDTGELFF TGTGCCAGTAGTATCCTTCAGGGGGACACCGGGGAGCTGTTTTTT
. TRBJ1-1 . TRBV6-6 CASSYSRGGMNTEAFF TGTGCCAGCAGTTACTCGCGCGGGGGCATGAACACTGAAGCTTTCTTT
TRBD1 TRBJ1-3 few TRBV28 CASSLTGFYSGNTIYF TGTGCCAGCAGTTTGACAGGGTTTTACTCTGGAAACACCATATATTTT
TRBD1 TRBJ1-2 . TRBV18 CASSSGQGNGYTF TGTGCCAGCTCATCGGGACAGGGCAATGGCTACACCTTC
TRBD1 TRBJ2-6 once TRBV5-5 CASSIQGAGANVLTF TGTGCCAGCAGCATCCAGGGGGCTGGGGCCAACGTCCTGACTTTC
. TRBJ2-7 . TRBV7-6 CASSTPWPGVNKNEQYF TGTGCCAGCAGCACCCCCTGGCCGGGAGTTAACAAGAACGAGCAGTACTTC
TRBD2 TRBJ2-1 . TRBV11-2 CASSLARLAGVNEQFF TGTGCCAGCAGCTTAGCCAGACTAGCGGGGGTCAATGAGCAGTTCTTC
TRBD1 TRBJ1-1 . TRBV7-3 CASTREQGTEAFF TGTGCCAGCACCAGAGAACAGGGGACTGAAGCTTTCTTT
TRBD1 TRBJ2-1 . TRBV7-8 CASSLAPVTGLYNEQFF TGTGCCAGCAGCTTAGCGCCCGTGACAGGGCTCTACAATGAGCAGTTCTTC
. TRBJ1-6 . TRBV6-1 CASSGNSPLHF TGTGCCAGCAGCGGTAATTCACCCCTCCACTTT
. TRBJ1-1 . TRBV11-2 CASSLYNTEAFF TGTGCCAGCAGCCTCTATAACACTGAAGCTTTCTTT
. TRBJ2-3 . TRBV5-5 CASSLFWSSMDTDTQYF TGTGCCAGCAGCTTGTTCTGGAGTAGTATGGACACAGATACGCAGTATTTT
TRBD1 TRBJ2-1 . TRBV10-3 CAISELGQGTANEQFF TGTGCCATCAGTGAGTTGGGACAGGGTACGGCCAATGAGCAGTTCTTC
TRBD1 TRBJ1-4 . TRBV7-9 CASSSTGGHNEKLFF TGTGCCAGCAGCTCCACAGGGGGCCATAATGAAAAACTGTTTTTT
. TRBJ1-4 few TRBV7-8 CASSPRTAEKLFF TGTGCCAGCAGCCCTCGGACAGCTGAAAAACTGTTTTTT
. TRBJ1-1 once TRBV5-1 CASSLTGLSLNTEAFF TGCGCCAGCAGCTTGACAGGACTATCACTAAACACTGAAGCTTTCTTT
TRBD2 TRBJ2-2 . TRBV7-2 CASNNEAAGGKTGELFF TGTGCCAGCAACAATGAAGCTGCGGGAGGAAAAACCGGGGAGCTGTTTTTT
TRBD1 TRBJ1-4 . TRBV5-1 CASSPGTGREKLFF TGCGCCAGCAGCCCCGGGACAGGGCGGGAAAAACTGTTTTTT